This T cell receptor beta chain was recorded in a study of blood T cell repertoires in COVID-19. Study as a whole: From T cells, B-cell-depleted T cells, or PBMCs came the material, which was cDNA or gDNA.

V was pared by 3 bases and J by 11 bases, with 11 bases between. The CDR3 has 13 residues. CDR1 and CDR2 (germline): SNHLY, FYNNEI. Per the original methods: Reference gene primers were amplified, and this amplification served to estimate nucleated cell counts. The table came from immunoSEQ multiplex PCR; TCRdb's copy has only in-frame clones and leaves some out. The DNA was the basis for D and trimming; V, J and clone size are from that table. The sample comprises 200,000 to 250,000 clones, 82% of which are singletons, and approximately 12% rests with the top ten. This sequence joins TRBV2 and TRBJ1-6, with D unclear. The origin of this receptor is a woman aged 40 to 55 with acute or convalescent COVID-19. Sequencing used peripheral blood. The CDR3: CASSEVILAPLHF. DNA for the CDR3: TGTGCCAGCAGTGAGGTGATTTTAGCACCCCTCCACTTT.